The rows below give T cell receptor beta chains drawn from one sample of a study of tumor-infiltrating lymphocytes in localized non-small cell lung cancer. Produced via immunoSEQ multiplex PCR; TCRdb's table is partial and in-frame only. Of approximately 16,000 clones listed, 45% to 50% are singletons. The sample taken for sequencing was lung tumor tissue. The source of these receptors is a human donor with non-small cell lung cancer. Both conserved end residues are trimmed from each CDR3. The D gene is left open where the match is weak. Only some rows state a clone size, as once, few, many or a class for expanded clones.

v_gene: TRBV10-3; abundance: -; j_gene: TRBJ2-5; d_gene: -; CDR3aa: AISDGLLETQY
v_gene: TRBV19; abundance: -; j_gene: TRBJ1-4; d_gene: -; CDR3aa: ASSITTTARDGKLF
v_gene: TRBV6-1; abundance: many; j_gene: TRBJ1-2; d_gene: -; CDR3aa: ASSESYDYGYT
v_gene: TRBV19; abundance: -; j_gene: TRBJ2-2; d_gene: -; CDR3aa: ASSLADTGELF
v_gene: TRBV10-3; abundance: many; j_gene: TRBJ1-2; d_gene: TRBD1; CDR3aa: AIKTTGWDGGYT
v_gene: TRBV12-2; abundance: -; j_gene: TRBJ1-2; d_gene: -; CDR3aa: ASRSLTGTNYGYT
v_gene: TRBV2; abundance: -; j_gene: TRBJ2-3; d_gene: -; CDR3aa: ASTPRAASTDTQY
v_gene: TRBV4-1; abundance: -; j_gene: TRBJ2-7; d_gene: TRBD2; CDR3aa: ASSRQSGANYEQY
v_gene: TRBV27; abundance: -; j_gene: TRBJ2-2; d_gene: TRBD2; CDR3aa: ASRLAGGTNTGELF
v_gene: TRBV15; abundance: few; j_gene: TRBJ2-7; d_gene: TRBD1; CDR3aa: ATSRTGTVTYEQY
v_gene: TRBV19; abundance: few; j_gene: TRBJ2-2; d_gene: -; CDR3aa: ASRGSGVTGELF
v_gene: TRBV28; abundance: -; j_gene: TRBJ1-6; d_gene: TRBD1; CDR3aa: ASSTRTGLEEPLH
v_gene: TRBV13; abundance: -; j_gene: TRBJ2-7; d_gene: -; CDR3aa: ASSFSIYEQY
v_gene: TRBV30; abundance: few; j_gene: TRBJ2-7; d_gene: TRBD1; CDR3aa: AWSVRGGGYEQY
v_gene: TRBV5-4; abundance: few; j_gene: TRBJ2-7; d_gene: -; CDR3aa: ASSRSGRKYEQY
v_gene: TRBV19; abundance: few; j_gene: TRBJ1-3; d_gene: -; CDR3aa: ASSGFFGNTIY
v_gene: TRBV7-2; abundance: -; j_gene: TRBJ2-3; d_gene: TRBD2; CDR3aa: ASSFIALSGGGGTDTQY
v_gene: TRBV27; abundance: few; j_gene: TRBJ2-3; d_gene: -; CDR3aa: ASSLPGPATDTQY
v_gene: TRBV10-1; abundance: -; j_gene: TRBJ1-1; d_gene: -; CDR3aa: ASGSLVPLSTGDTEAF
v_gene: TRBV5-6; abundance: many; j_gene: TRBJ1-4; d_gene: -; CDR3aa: ASSLAVGEKLF
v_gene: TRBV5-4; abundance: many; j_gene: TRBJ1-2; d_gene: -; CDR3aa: ASSSSTGFYGYT
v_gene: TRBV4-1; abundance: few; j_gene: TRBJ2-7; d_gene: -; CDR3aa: ASSRGTGEAYEQY
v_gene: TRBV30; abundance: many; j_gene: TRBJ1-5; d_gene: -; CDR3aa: AWSVAQGNQPQH
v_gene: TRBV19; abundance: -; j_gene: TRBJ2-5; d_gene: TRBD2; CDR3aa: ASSISLSGGAETQY
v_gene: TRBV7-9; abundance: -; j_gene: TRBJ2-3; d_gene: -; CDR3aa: ASSLALRGTQY
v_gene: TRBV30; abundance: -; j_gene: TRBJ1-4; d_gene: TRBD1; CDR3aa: AWSVGQGAREKLF
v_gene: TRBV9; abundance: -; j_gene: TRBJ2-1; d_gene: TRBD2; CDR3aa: ASSASGGYYNEQF
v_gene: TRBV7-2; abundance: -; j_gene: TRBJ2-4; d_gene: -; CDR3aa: ASSPGTPKADIQY
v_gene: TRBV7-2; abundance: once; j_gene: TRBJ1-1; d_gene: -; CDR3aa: ASSLDWASEAF
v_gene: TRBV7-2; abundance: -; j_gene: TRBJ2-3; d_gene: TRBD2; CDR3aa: ASSGPGLAATDTQY
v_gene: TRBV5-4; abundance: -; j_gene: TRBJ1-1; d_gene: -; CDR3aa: ASSAQQGANTEAF
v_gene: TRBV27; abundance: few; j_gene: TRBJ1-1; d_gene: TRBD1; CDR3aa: ASNQQGAGTEAF
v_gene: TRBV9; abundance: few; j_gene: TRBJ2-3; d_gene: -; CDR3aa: ASSVNPGGTDTQY
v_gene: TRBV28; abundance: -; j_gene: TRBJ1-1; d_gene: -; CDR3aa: ASKSMNTEAF
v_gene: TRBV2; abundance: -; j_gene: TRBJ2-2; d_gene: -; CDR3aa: ASSVSSGELF
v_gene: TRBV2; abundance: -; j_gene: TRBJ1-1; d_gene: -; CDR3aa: ASSRSRGRSVLSEAF